The rows below give T cell receptor beta chains drawn from one sample of a study of blood T cells in healthy people across ages. TCRdb reprocessed the 5' RACE reads via MiXCR and lists one record per CDR3 protein. This repertoire shows nearly 800,000 distinct CDR3 sequences, more than 55% found once; its top ten account for approximately 24%. The material sequenced was blood. The receptors stem from a man aged 35-49 years in good health. Each CDR3 is given with its conserved first and last residue.

cdr3_length: 15
v_call: TRBV9
cdr3_aa: CASSPSVVSYNEQFF

cdr3_length: 15
v_call: TRBV7-3
cdr3_aa: CASSSRTAPIYEQYF

cdr3_length: 16
v_call: TRBV7-8
cdr3_aa: CASSLATGLSGNTIYF

cdr3_length: 12
v_call: TRBV28
cdr3_aa: CATTRGFEEQYF

cdr3_length: 12
v_call: TRBV28
cdr3_aa: CASLSTVSEQYF

cdr3_length: 15
v_call: TRBV20-1
cdr3_aa: CSARDRDRSNQPQHF

cdr3_length: 17
v_call: TRBV7-9
cdr3_aa: CATELWSADAMNTEAFF

cdr3_length: 15
v_call: TRBV21-1
cdr3_aa: CASSREGTFGAKLFF

cdr3_length: 18
v_call: TRBV7-9
cdr3_aa: CASSPESTGDSGANVLTF

cdr3_length: 14
v_call: TRBV20-1
cdr3_aa: CSARSSTSSETQYF

cdr3_length: 16
v_call: TRBV29-1
cdr3_aa: CSVEAGQNVPNYGYTF

cdr3_length: 14
v_call: TRBV28
cdr3_aa: CASSFDRPEETQYF

cdr3_length: 17
v_call: TRBV4-3
cdr3_aa: CASSQHMGDRGPYEQYF

cdr3_length: 13
v_call: TRBV29-1
cdr3_aa: CSVEMATTGEQYF

cdr3_length: 13
v_call: TRBV19
cdr3_aa: CASSTVLNQPQHF

cdr3_length: 15
v_call: TRBV20-1
cdr3_aa: CSARGGSTTTDTQYF

cdr3_length: 15
v_call: TRBV7-8
cdr3_aa: CASSLEAAMNTEAFF

cdr3_length: 16
v_call: TRBV12-3/TRBV12-4
cdr3_aa: CASSSGTRGSTDVQYF

cdr3_length: 16
v_call: TRBV5-1
cdr3_aa: CASSLAVAGGSDTQYF

cdr3_length: 15
v_call: TRBV29-1
cdr3_aa: CSGLLLAELTYEQYF

cdr3_length: 13
v_call: TRBV6-5
cdr3_aa: CASSYAVNQPQHF

cdr3_length: 15
v_call: TRBV20-1
cdr3_aa: CSARDLGTEKNIQYF

cdr3_length: 14
v_call: TRBV3-1
cdr3_aa: CASSQGSSSSPLHF

cdr3_length: 12
v_call: TRBV11-2
cdr3_aa: CASSLADTTQYF

cdr3_length: 15
v_call: TRBV24-1
cdr3_aa: CATSDSDRFNQPQHF

cdr3_length: 13
v_call: TRBV28
cdr3_aa: CASWGEYADTQYF

cdr3_length: 13
v_call: TRBV9
cdr3_aa: CASSVGWGDEQFF

cdr3_length: 13
v_call: TRBV27
cdr3_aa: CASSSLLAYEQYF

cdr3_length: 15
v_call: TRBV3-1
cdr3_aa: CASSVLGARDSPLHF

cdr3_length: 11
v_call: TRBV20-1
cdr3_aa: CSPGQGLITFF

cdr3_length: 15
v_call: TRBV20-1
cdr3_aa: CSAPGLADPQETQYF

cdr3_length: 17
v_call: TRBV7-2
cdr3_aa: CASSLSPGLAFKETQYF

cdr3_length: 12
v_call: TRBV9
cdr3_aa: CASSVAYNEQYF

cdr3_length: 15
v_call: TRBV25-1
cdr3_aa: CASSDSRDLSYGYTF

cdr3_length: 15
v_call: TRBV4-2
cdr3_aa: CASSYGLANVNEQYF

cdr3_length: 14
v_call: TRBV27
cdr3_aa: CASWAGGRGDGYTF

cdr3_length: 14
v_call: TRBV24-1
cdr3_aa: CATSDRGHRYGYTF

cdr3_length: 16
v_call: TRBV5-1
cdr3_aa: CASSLAQSGGYNEQYF

cdr3_length: 15
v_call: TRBV29-1
cdr3_aa: CSVVEGHLSTETQYF

cdr3_length: 17
v_call: TRBV6-2/TRBV6-3
cdr3_aa: CASSYRGFPSRNYEQYF

cdr3_length: 12
v_call: TRBV3-1
cdr3_aa: CASNQDTLRRYF

cdr3_length: 14
v_call: TRBV7-9
cdr3_aa: CASSLDRLQDTQYF

cdr3_length: 14
v_call: TRBV29-1
cdr3_aa: CSVEERAEGYVYTF

cdr3_length: 17
v_call: TRBV24-1
cdr3_aa: CATSDTGDSATNEKLFF

cdr3_length: 14
v_call: TRBV3-1
cdr3_aa: CASSLSDRGLYYTF

cdr3_length: 13
v_call: TRBV7-9
cdr3_aa: CASSPDKTYGYTF

cdr3_length: 15
v_call: TRBV20-1
cdr3_aa: CSASVSGFGANVLTF

cdr3_length: 16
v_call: TRBV20-1
cdr3_aa: CSAREALSGGSYEQYF